This T cell receptor (beta chain) appears in the sequencing data of a study of blood T cell repertoires in COVID-19. Whole-study context: T cells, B-cell-depleted T cells, or PBMCs supplied cDNA or gDNA.

The assay was immunoSEQ multiplex PCR, and TCRdb's table has in-frame clones only and misses some. The sample consists of 150,000 to 200,000 clones, more than 75% of them appearing once. The CDR3 is made up of 15 amino acids. CDR1 and CDR2 (germline): MNHEY, SVGAGI. V shed 4 bases and J shed 6 bases, with 19 bases lying between them. The rearrangement links TRBV6-5 to TRBJ2-7; maybe TRBD2 (6 bases). Sequencing was done on a sample of peripheral blood. This TCR derives from a man in his sixties with active or convalescent COVID-19. The CDR3 spells CASSLEGGPRGEQYF. Written as DNA, the CDR3 is TGTGCCAGCAGTTTGGAGGGAGGCCCGCGGGGCGAGCAGTACTTC.